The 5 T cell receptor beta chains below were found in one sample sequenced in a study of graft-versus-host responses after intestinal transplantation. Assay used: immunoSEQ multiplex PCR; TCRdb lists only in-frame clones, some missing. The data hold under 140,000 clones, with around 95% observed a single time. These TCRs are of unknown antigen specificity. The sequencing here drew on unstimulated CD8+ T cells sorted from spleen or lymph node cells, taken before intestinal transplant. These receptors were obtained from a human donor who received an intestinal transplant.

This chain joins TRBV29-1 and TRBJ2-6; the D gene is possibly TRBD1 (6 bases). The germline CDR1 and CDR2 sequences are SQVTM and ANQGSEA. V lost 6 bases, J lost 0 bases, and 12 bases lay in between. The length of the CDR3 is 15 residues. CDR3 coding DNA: TGCAGCGTCCGGGACACAACCTCTGGGGCCAACGTCCTGACTTTC. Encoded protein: CSVRDTTSGANVLTF.

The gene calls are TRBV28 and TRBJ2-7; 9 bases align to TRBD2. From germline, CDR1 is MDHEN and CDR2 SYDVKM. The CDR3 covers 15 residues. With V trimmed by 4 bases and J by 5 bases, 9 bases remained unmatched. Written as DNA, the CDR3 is TGTGCCAGCAGTTCCTTGCGGGAGGGCCACGACGAGCAGTACTTC. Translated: CASSSLREGHDEQYF.

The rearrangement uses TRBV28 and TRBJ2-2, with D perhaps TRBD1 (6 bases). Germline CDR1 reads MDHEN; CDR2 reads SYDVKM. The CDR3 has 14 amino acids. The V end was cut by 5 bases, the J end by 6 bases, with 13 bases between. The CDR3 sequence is CASSLQGRAGELFF. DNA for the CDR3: TGTGCCAGCAGTCTACAGGGTAGGGCCGGGGAGCTGTTTTTT.

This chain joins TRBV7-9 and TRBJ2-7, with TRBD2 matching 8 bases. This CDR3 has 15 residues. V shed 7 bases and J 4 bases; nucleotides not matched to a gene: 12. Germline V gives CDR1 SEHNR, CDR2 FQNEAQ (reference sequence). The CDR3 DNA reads TGTGCCAGCACCTCGTCGCAACTAGCGGATTACGAGCAGTACTTC. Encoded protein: CASTSSQLADYEQYF.

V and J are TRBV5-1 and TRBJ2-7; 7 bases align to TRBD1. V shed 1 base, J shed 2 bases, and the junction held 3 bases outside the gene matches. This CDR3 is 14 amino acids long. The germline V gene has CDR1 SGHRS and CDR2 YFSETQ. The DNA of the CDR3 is TGCGCCAGCAGCTTGCCGGGGACAGCCTACGAGCAGTACTTC. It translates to CASSLPGTAYEQYF.